This T cell receptor (beta chain) was found in a study of blood T cell repertoires in COVID-19. Study information: The origin of the acute and convalescent COVID-19 samples was the United States, Italy and Spain. Sources were T cells, B-cell-depleted T cells, or PBMCs; the material itself was cDNA or gDNA.

Germline V gives CDR1 WNHNN, CDR2 SYGVQD (reference sequence). The CDR3 covers 13 residues. The ends lost 8 bases at V and 0 bases at J; junction bases unmatched: 2. In the original workflow: Amplification with reference gene primers provided the estimates of nucleated cell counts. TCRdb's copy holds only in-frame clones and misses some; the assay was immunoSEQ multiplex PCR. The D gene and trimming were derived from the DNA, and the V and J assignments and clone size from that table. This sample has under 300,000 clones, with 83% found just once. This sequence was found in a human donor in a cohort sampled during active COVID-19. The sample consisted of peripheral blood. The rearrangement joins TRBV10-1 to TRBJ1-1, with 8 bases fitting TRBD1. The CDR3: CASGTGLNTEAFF. Written as DNA, the CDR3 is TGCGCCAGCGGGACAGGACTGAACACTGAAGCTTTCTTT.